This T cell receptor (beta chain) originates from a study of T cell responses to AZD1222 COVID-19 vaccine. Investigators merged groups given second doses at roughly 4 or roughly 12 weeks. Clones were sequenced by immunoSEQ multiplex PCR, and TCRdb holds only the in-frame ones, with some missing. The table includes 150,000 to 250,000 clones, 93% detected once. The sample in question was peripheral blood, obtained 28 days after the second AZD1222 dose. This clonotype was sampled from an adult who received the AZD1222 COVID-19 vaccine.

CDR3 in DNA: TGTGCCAGCTCACCGCTGTCTCGCCGTAGCGGGGGGGCGGGAAACGAGCAGTACTTC. It encodes CASSPLSRRSGGAGNEQYF. The chain is built from TRBV18 and TRBJ2-7; TRBD2 matches 11 bases. This CDR3 is built from 19 residues. Germline CDR1 KGHSH, CDR2 LQKENI. Losses at the gene ends were 3 bases for V and 5 bases for J; bases not matched to a gene: 18.